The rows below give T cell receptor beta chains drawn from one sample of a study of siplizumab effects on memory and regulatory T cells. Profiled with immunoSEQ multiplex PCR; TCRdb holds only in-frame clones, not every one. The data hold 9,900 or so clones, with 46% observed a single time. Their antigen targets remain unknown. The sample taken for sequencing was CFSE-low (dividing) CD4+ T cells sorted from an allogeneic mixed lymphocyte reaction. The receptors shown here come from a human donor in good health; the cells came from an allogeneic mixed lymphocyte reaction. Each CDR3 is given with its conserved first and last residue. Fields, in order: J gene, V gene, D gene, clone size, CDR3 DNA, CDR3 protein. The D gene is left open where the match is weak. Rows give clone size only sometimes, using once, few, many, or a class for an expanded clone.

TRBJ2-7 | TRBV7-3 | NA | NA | TGTGCCAGCAGCTCCTACGAGCAGTACTTC | CASSSYEQYF
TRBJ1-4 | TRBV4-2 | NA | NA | TGTGCCAGCAGCCCTCAATCCGAAAAACTGTTTTTT | CASSPQSEKLFF
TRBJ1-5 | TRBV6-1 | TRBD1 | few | TGTGCCAGCAGTGACCCCTGGGGACAGGGAAACAGGAATCAGCCCCAGCATTTT | CASSDPWGQGNRNQPQHF
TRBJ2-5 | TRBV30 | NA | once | TGTGCCTGGGACAGAAAAGAGACCCAGTACTTC | CAWDRKETQYF
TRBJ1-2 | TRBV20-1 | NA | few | TGCAGTGCTCACTCGGGGGGAAATCACACCTTC | CSAHSGGNHTF
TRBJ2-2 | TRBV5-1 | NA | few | TGCGCCAGCAGCTTGGGGACAGCGGACACCGGGGAGCTGTTTTTT | CASSLGTADTGELFF
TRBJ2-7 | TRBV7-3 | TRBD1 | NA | TGTGCCAGCAGCCCGTCAGGGGGAAACTACGAGCAGTACTTC | CASSPSGGNYEQYF
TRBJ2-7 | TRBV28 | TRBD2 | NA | TGTGCCAGCAGTTTAGGGGGGGGAGTGTACTGGCAGTACTTC | CASSLGGGVYWQYF
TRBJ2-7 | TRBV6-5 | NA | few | TGTGCCAGCACACCGGGTCAGAGGCTCGAGCAGTACTTC | CASTPGQRLEQYF
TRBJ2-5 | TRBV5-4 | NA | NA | TGTGCCAGCAGCTTGCCTAACGAAGAGACCCAGTACTTC | CASSLPNEETQYF
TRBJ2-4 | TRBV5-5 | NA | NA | TGTGCCAGCAGCCTCCTTTGGAGGGGTCGGGGGAACATTCAGTACTTC | CASSLLWRGRGNIQYF
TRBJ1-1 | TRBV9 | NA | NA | TGTGCCAGCAGCGTAGAAATGAACACTGAAGCTTTCTTT | CASSVEMNTEAFF
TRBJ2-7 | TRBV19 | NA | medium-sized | TGTGCCAGTAGACGGAATGGGGGCTACGAGCAGTACTTC | CASRRNGGYEQYF
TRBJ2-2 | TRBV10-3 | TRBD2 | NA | TGTGCCATCTCGCGCGGGAGGGATTCAGCCGGGGAGCTGTTTTTT | CAISRGRDSAGELFF
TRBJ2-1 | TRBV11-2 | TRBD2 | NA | TGTGCCAGCAGCTTATACGTACCTAGCGGGAGATCCTACAATGAGCAGTTCTTC | CASSLYVPSGRSYNEQFF
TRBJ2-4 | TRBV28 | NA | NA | TGTGCCAGCAATCAGAACTTAGCCAAAAACATTCAGTACTTC | CASNQNLAKNIQYF
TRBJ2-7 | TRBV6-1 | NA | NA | TGTGCCAGCAGAACCCTCTACCGGGCAGCCGAGCAGTACTTC | CASRTLYRAAEQYF
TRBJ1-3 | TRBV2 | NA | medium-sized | TGTGCCAGCGGGAGACCCTCTGGAAACACCATATATTTT | CASGRPSGNTIYF
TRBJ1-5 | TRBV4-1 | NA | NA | TGCGCCAGCAGCCAAGTACTGTCAGCTAATCAGCCCCAGCATTTT | CASSQVLSANQPQHF
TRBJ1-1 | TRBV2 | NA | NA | TGTGCCAGCAGGCTCGAGAGGAACACTGAAGCTTTCTTT | CASRLERNTEAFF
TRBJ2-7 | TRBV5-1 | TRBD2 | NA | TGCGCCAGCAGCATAACTAGCGGGGCCTACGAGCAGTACTTC | CASSITSGAYEQYF
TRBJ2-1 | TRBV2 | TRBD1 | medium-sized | TGTGCCAGCAGCCGGGACAGGGGGATGACTGAGCAGTTCTTC | CASSRDRGMTEQFF
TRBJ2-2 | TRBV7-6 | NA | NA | TGTGCCAGCAGCTTAGTAATAGGGATCACCGGGGAGCTGTTTTTT | CASSLVIGITGELFF
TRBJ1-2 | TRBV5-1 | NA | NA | TGCGCCAGCAGCCTAGGGCAGTTACCCACTGGCTACACCTTC | CASSLGQLPTGYTF